These 29 T cell receptor beta chains came from one sample sequenced in a study of blood T cells in healthy people across ages. Through a sample-barcoded 5' primer and a J-beta primer mix, a second PCR was run for 7 to 11 cycles. TCRdb processed the 5' RACE reads anew with MiXCR; each CDR3 protein has one entry. The sample comprises about 640,000 distinct CDR3 sequences, 58% of which are singletons, and 30% to 40% rests with the top ten. The sample was blood. These receptor sequences come from a man aged 60 to 69 in good health.

The rearrangement joins TRBV7-2 to TRBJ2-7, with TRBD2 as a possible D gene (7 bases). The J call may be in error: the DNA end matches TRBJ2-5 better. CDR3 size: 15 residues. The germline gives CDR1 SGHTA, CDR2 FQGNSA. The CDR3 region is CAGSPRGGFWETQYF. CDR3 coding DNA: TGTGCTGGCAGCCCAAGGGGGGGCTTCTGGGAGACCCAGTACTTC.

The V and J genes are TRBV4-1 and TRBJ2-7; D remains ambiguous. Looked up from germline, CDR1 is MGHRA and CDR2 is YSYEKL. Trimming shortened V by 1 base and J by 0 bases, and 10 bases separated the two germline ends. CDR3 size: 15 residues. The DNA of the CDR3 is TGCGCCAGCAGCCAAGGGCAACTTCTCTCCTACGAGCAGTACTTC. Translation gives CASSQGQLLSYEQYF.

In this sample, this clonotype turned up a few times. The rearrangement links TRBV7-8 to TRBJ2-7; weak D call: TRBD1 (6 bases). The CDR3 consists of 14 residues. Germline loops: CDR1 SGHVS, CDR2 FQNEAQ. The ends were cut back, 5 bases at V and 0 bases at J, with 11 bases in the middle. The CDR3 coding sequence is TGTGCCAGCAGCCCAGGACAGCTCTCCTACGAGCAGTACTTC. Encoded protein: CASSPGQLSYEQYF.

The chain is built from TRBV29-1 and TRBJ2-7, with D possibly matching TRBD2 (6 bases). The J call may be faulty, since TRBJ2-5 better matches the DNA end. This CDR3 spans 13 amino acids. Germline loops: CDR1 SQVTM, CDR2 ANQGSEA. Here the CDR3 DNA reads TGCAGCCCATTGGGTCCGGGGGAAGAGACCCAGTACTTC. It encodes CSPLGPGEETQYF.

Points on this clonotype: One end of the junction is discordant with germline, which a read error may explain. The chain's CDR3 is CASSFTGREYQLQHF. DNA of the CDR3: TGCGCCAGCAGCTTCACAGGGAGGGAGTATCAGCTCCAGCATTTT. V and J are TRBV4-1 and TRBJ1-5; perhaps TRBD1 as D (6 bases). The CDR3 is 15 amino acids. Per germline, CDR1 MGHRA and CDR2 YSYEKL.

This chain joins TRBV20-1 and TRBJ2-3; D gene ambiguous. The germline gives CDR1 DFQATT, CDR2 SNEGSKA (reference sequence). V was cut by 5 bases and J by 1 base, with 10 bases left in between. This CDR3 spans 13 amino acids. The CDR3 is CSAPVPGTDTQYF. The CDR3 nucleotides are TGCAGTGCTCCGGTTCCCGGCACAGATACGCAGTATTTT.

The chain combines TRBV6-2 or TRBV6-3 with TRBJ1-2, with D possibly matching TRBD1 (5 bases). Per germline, CDR1 MNHEY and CDR2 SVGEGT. Trimming cost V 0 bases and J 3 bases, with 17 bases left between them. The CDR3 contains 17 residues. This chain's CDR3 is CASSYSKGLGEYYGYTF. The CDR3 DNA sequence: TGTGCCAGCAGTTACTCGAAGGGGCTAGGGGAGTACTATGGCTACACCTTC.

The chain combines TRBV20-1 with TRBJ2-4; 13 nucleotides line up with TRBD2. This CDR3 comprises 22 residues. Germline lookup yields CDR1 DFQATT and CDR2 SNEGSKA (reference sequence). V shed 0 bases, J shed 0 bases, and the junction held 17 bases outside the gene matches. In DNA form, the CDR3 reads TGCAGTGCTAGAGATCTTGGGACTAGCGGGACTTTACACGGGCTAGCCAAAAACATTCAGTACTTC. It encodes CSARDLGTSGTLHGLAKNIQYF.

This clonotype was recorded a few times. The J gene is TRBJ2-7, the V gene TRBV24-1; TRBD1 agrees at 7 bases. CDR1 is KGHDR and CDR2 is SFDVKD in the germline V gene. Trimming took 4 bases from V and 3 from J; bases not matched to a gene: 20. This CDR3 is 19 amino acids long. Here the CDR3 reads CATSDQHRGYFLLVYEQYF. In nucleotides, the CDR3 is TGTGCCACCAGTGACCAACACAGGGGATACTTCCTGTTGGTCTACGAGCAGTACTTC.

This clonotype was seen only a few times. CDR3 sequence reads: CASSFRAGRVDTQYF. The CDR3 DNA sequence: TGTGCCAGCAGCTTCCGAGCGGGGAGGGTAGATACGCAGTATTTT. This chain uses TRBV7-2 with TRBJ2-3, with 7 nucleotides matching TRBD2. The length of the CDR3 is 15 residues. The V gene end was trimmed by 3 bases and the J gene end by 5 bases; junction bases not matched to a gene: 8. The germline gives CDR1 SGHTA, CDR2 FQGNSA. Full variable domain (rest looked up from reference TRBV7-2 and TRBJ2-3): GAGVSQSPSNKVTEKGKDVELRCDPISGHTALYWYRQSLGQGLEFLIYFQGNSAPDKSGLPSDRFSAERTGGSVSTLTIQRTQQEDSAVYLCASSFRAGRVDTQYFGPGTRLTVL.

On this clonotype: The junction differs from germline at one of its ends, possibly a read error. The chain uses TRBV6-6 and TRBJ2-1, with 7 bases identical to TRBD2. This CDR3 has 13 amino acids. Germline values: CDR1 MNHNY, CDR2 SVGAGI (reference sequence). The CDR3 sequence: CASIKTSSNGQFF. The CDR3 DNA reads as TGTGCCAGCATCAAGACTAGCAGCAATGGGCAGTTCTTC.

A few counts support this clonotype. The chain recombines TRBV20-1 with TRBJ1-2, with D uncertain. This CDR3 spans 10 amino acids. From germline, CDR1 is DFQATT and CDR2 SNEGSKA (reference sequence). In nucleotides, the CDR3 is TGCAGGGTGGAGGATTGGGGCTACACCTTC. Residues: CRVEDWGYTF.

V gene TRBV2 combines with J gene TRBJ2-7; 9 bases align to TRBD2. The CDR3 contains 14 residues. Germline values: CDR1 SNHLY, CDR2 FYNNEI. Trimming at V came to 9 bases and at J to 6 bases, leaving 12 bases not matched to a gene. As DNA, the CDR3 is TGTGCCAGTCATATGGGCGGGGGGGCTATCGAGCAGTACTTC. It codes for CASHMGGGAIEQYF. The full variable domain, with the rest looked up from reference TRBV2 and TRBJ2-7, is EPEVTQTPSHQVTQMGQEVILRCVPISNHLYFYWYRQILGQKVEFLVSFYNNEISEKSEIFDDQFSVERPDGSNFTLKIRSTKLEDSAMYFCASHMGGGAIEQYFGPGTRLTVT.

The CDR3 here is CASSQQFPGQASGGKLFF. CDR3 in DNA: TGTGCCAGCAGCCAACAGTTTCCGGGACAGGCGTCCGGGGGAAAACTGTTTTTT. J is TRBJ1-4 and V is TRBV14; 8 bases map to TRBD1. J was trimmed by 10 bases and V by 2 bases; bases with no gene match: 18. The length of the CDR3 is 18 residues. Germline loops: CDR1 SGHDN, CDR2 FVKESK.

The chain combines TRBV7-9 with TRBJ2-1; D is unclear. This CDR3 is built from 12 residues. Deletions cut 1 base from V and 11 bases from J, with 9 bases between. Looked up from germline, CDR1 is SEHNR and CDR2 is FQNEAQ (reference sequence). The CDR3 nucleotides are TGTGCCAGCAGCTTAGATAGAGGCCAGCAGTTCTTC. It encodes CASSLDRGQQFF.

This clonotype was seen a handful of times. This chain connects TRBV5-5 to TRBJ1-5; 9 bases are shared with TRBD1. Trimming cost V 0 bases and J 6 bases; bases outside gene matches: 4. The CDR3 is 15 amino acids. Germline V CDR1 and CDR2: SGHKS, YYEKEE (reference sequence). As DNA, the CDR3 is TGTGCCAGCAGCTTGGGCCCACAGGGGGCTCAGCCCCAGCATTTT. Encoded protein: CASSLGPQGAQPQHF.

The sample holds a few counts of this clonotype. This chain links TRBV29-1 with TRBJ2-7, with no clear D. This CDR3 region has 12 residues. V shed 4 bases and J shed 3 bases, with 10 bases lying between them. From germline, CDR1 is SQVTM and CDR2 ANQGSEA. The CDR3 protein is CSVGVSNYEQYF. CDR3 bases: TGCAGCGTTGGGGTTAGCAACTACGAGCAGTACTTC.

The chain carries TRBV7-9 and TRBJ2-2, with TRBD1 matching 8 bases. CDR1 and CDR2 (germline): SEHNR, FQNEAQ (reference sequence). V was pared by 6 bases and J by 0 bases, with 3 bases of the junction left unmatched. CDR3 length: 15 amino acids. The CDR3 sequence: CASRTGAANTGELFF. The CDR3 DNA sequence: TGTGCCAGCAGGACAGGGGCTGCGAACACCGGGGAGCTGTTTTTT.

V gene TRBV6-6 combines with J gene TRBJ1-2; 7 positions agree with TRBD1. The junction had 8 bases not matched to a gene; V was cut back by 7 bases and J by 3 bases. This CDR3 spans 14 amino acids. CDR1 MNHNY and CDR2 SVGAGI come from the germline V gene (reference sequence). As DNA, the CDR3 is TGTGCCAGCACCCTGAACCAGGGGGACTATGGCTACACCTTC. This sequence encodes CASTLNQGDYGYTF.

This clonotype was recorded once. In nucleotides, the CDR3 is TGCGCCAGCAGCACAGTCCCGGGACAGGGGTGGGATGAGCAGTTCTTC. Its translation is CASSTVPGQGWDEQFF. This rearrangement joins TRBV5-1 to TRBJ2-1; 10 nucleotides agree with TRBD1. The germline V gene has CDR1 SGHRS and CDR2 YFSETQ. Trimming took 4 bases from V and 8 from J; bases not matched to a gene: 12. The CDR3 runs to 16 residues. Full variable domain (outside the CDR3, taken from reference TRBV5-1 and TRBJ2-1): KAGVTQTPRYLIKTRGQQVTLSCSPISGHRSVSWYQQTPGQGLQFLFEYFSETQRNKGNFPGRFSGRQFSNSRSEMNVSTLELGDSALYLCASSTVPGQGWDEQFFGPGTRLTVL.

This clonotype came up a few times. This chain uses TRBV20-1 with TRBJ2-5; 11 bases map to TRBD1. This CDR3 is built from 14 residues. With V trimmed by 3 bases and J by 3 bases, 3 bases remained unmatched. Germline CDR1 DFQATT, CDR2 SNEGSKA (reference sequence). The DNA of the CDR3 is TGCAGTGCTAGGGGGACAGGGGGTAAAGAGACCCAGTACTTC. The encoded protein is CSARGTGGKETQYF.

This clonotype was detected once. At one end, the junction sequence differs from germline, possibly due to a read error. This chain joins TRBV15 and TRBJ2-7; 7 bases line up with TRBD1. Per the germline V gene, CDR1 is LNHNV and CDR2 is YYDKDF (reference sequence). CDR3 length: 14 residues. The chain's CDR3 is CATSLAGGYNERYF. CDR3 coding DNA: TGTGCCACCAGCCTAGCAGGGGGTTACAATGAGCGGTACTTC.

The V gene is TRBV6-2 or TRBV6-3, the J gene TRBJ2-1, with 8 bases lining up with TRBD1. V dropped 4 bases and J dropped 4; count of bases not matched to a gene: 6. The germline CDR1 and CDR2 sequences are MNHEY and SVGEGT. The CDR3 runs 15 residues. The DNA of the CDR3 is TGTGCCAGCAGTTGGCCCGGGACAGGATACAATGAGCAGTTCTTC. Translation gives CASSWPGTGYNEQFF.

This clonotype showed up many times. The chain recombines TRBV5-1 with TRBJ1-1; maybe TRBD1 (5 bases). The CDR3 is 16 residues long. Germline loops: CDR1 SGHRS, CDR2 YFSETQ. Trimming took off 2 bases at V and 4 bases at J, with 18 bases between the two ends. The CDR3 region is CASSFPGTRGSTEAFF. DNA of the CDR3: TGCGCCAGCAGCTTCCCCGGGACCCGAGGGAGCACTGAAGCTTTCTTT.

This clonotype was counted a single time. The chain combines TRBV5-1 with TRBJ2-5, with 14 bases identical to TRBD2. The junction had 7 bases not matched to a gene; V was cut back by 4 bases and J by 5 bases. The germline V gene encodes CDR1 SGHRS and CDR2 YFSETQ. This CDR3 contains 16 residues. This CDR3 reads CASSPGLAGALETQYF. DNA of the CDR3: TGCGCCAGCAGCCCGGGACTAGCGGGGGCTCTCGAGACCCAGTACTTC.

V and J are TRBV7-9 and TRBJ2-1; D tentatively fits TRBD1 or TRBD2 (5 bases each). Deletions cut 7 bases from V and 6 bases from J, with 16 bases between. The V gene's germline CDR1 is SEHNR and CDR2 FQNEAQ (reference sequence). The CDR3 is made up of 14 amino acids. The CDR3 is CASKVGGEGNEQFF. As DNA, the CDR3 is TGTGCCAGCAAGGTTGGGGGAGAGGGCAATGAGCAGTTCTTC.

This sequence joins TRBV28 and TRBJ2-5, with TRBD1 matching 10 bases. The V and J ends lost 5 bases and 5 bases, in that order; junction bases with no gene match: 8. Per the germline V gene, CDR1 is MDHEN and CDR2 is SYDVKM. This CDR3 comprises 15 residues. CDR3 nucleotide sequence: TGTGCCAGCAGTCTCCGACAGGGGGCGCGGGAGACCCAGTACTTC. As protein: CASSLRQGARETQYF.

The genes are TRBV29-1 and TRBJ2-3, with D unclear. There are 8 residues in the CDR3. CDR1 is SQVTM and CDR2 is ANQGSEA in the germline V gene. Between the trimmed V and J ends, which lost 4 bases and 13 bases, there was a span of 6 bases. In DNA, the CDR3 is TGCAGCGTTGGGACGGAGTATTTT. This sequence encodes CSVGTEYF.

To note about this clonotype: Given a much more abundant clone one base away, this may be a read error. The chain links TRBV7-9 to TRBJ2-7; a weak D match, TRBD2 (5 bases). CDR3 length equals 14 residues. V was cut by 5 bases and J by 2 bases, with 13 bases left in between. CDR1 is SEHNR and CDR2 is FQNEAQ in the germline V gene (reference sequence). The CDR3 spells CASSVGSSTYEQYF. In nucleotides, the CDR3 is TGTGCCAGCAGCGTGGGGTCTAGCACCTACGAGCAGTACTTC.